This is a list of T cell receptor beta chains from one sample in a study of Ad26.COV2.S vaccination and SARS-CoV-2 variants. Method: immunoSEQ multiplex PCR; TCRdb's copy keeps in-frame clones and lacks some. The sample includes 510,000 or so clones, around 85% of them seen just once. Sequencing used peripheral blood, obtained in a trial of Ad26.COV2.S vaccine versus placebo. These receptors were taken from a person aged 18-65 years who received the Ad26.COV2.S COVID-19 vaccine or a placebo. Both conserved end residues are part of each CDR3.

TRBV27	TRBJ2-1	14	CASTGTGRSGEQFF
TRBV27	TRBJ2-5	13	CASSSTGPETQYF
TRBV19	TRBJ2-1	12	CASTGINNEQFF
TRBV28	TRBJ1-3	16	CASSLIPGVAGNTIYF
TRBV30	TRBJ1-5	15	CAWSGGTASNQPQHF
TRBV7-9	TRBJ2-2	16	CASSMRAGKNTGELFF
TRBV9	TRBJ2-7	15	CASSVEGSAYYEQYF
TRBV5-1	TRBJ1-2	16	CASSKGERRSNYGYTF
TRBV15	TRBJ2-1	15	CATSRDPTSVNEQFF
TRBV6-5	TRBJ1-1	14	CASSFGAPNTEAFF
TRBV19	TRBJ1-4	14	CASSTGQGGEKLFF
TRBV7-3	TRBJ1-2	14	CASSLNRLDYGYTF
TRBV5-6	TRBJ1-2	17	CASSLVRFGTGSYGYTF
TRBV5-6	TRBJ2-7	14	CASSDTGGPVEQYF
TRBV28	TRBJ2-2	15	CASNVVGLSGGELFF
TRBV30	TRBJ1-1	15	CAWSVRRGLNTEAFF
TRBV4-3	TRBJ2-1	17	CASSQARSFQGAQGQFF
TRBV10-1	TRBJ2-2	14	CASSESQDTGELFF
TRBV29-1	TRBJ2-1	10	CSVGGNEQFF
TRBV28	TRBJ2-7	14	CASEAGGLNYEQYF
TRBV28	TRBJ2-1	14	CASRKAGTSNEQFF
TRBV27	TRBJ2-1	16	CASSPIRLAGNNEQFF
TRBV6-5	TRBJ1-3	15	CASSSLGDSGNTIYF
TRBV13	TRBJ2-4	15	CASSSAGEAKNIQYF
TRBV29-1	TRBJ1-1	11	CSAKHDTEAFF
TRBV6-2/TRBV6-3	TRBJ1-5	17	CASSYSGTGFANQPQHF
TRBV5-3	TRBJ1-4	14	CARSLEGEGEKLFF
TRBV25-1	TRBJ1-2	14	CASSPPDRGYGYTF
TRBV29-1	TRBJ2-1	14	CSVESWEVYNEQFF
TRBV30	TRBJ1-6	13	CAWRELGASPLHF
TRBV4-2	TRBJ1-2	13	CASSQDAAVSGAF
TRBV2	TRBJ1-5	15	CASSVWGRGNQPQHF
TRBV11-2	TRBJ2-5	16	CASSLLGRGLGETQYF
TRBV25-1	TRBJ2-7	12	CASSPSSYEQYF
TRBV29-1	TRBJ1-2	16	CSVALSQGASNYGYTF
TRBV4-3	TRBJ1-2	14	CASSQADRGQGYTF
TRBV2	TRBJ1-3	15	CASSESRAAGNTIYF
TRBV5-4	TRBJ2-3	16	CASSLAGLPRTDTQYF
TRBV12-3/TRBV12-4	TRBJ2-7	12	CASTHRAYEQYF
TRBV2	TRBJ2-3	13	CASGPGLPDTQYF
TRBV5-5	TRBJ2-1	13	CASSSGQYNEQFF
TRBV9	TRBJ2-7	15	CASSVGGGVTYEQYF
TRBV28	TRBJ2-2	17	CASSATKGGWRPGELFF
TRBV15	TRBJ2-7	13	CATSLGLTYEQYF
TRBV6-2/TRBV6-3	TRBJ1-5	13	CASTPGGNQPQHF